The present T cell receptor beta chain was sequenced within a study of monozygotic twins with inflammatory bowel disease. The CDR3 covers 16 residues. Looked up from germline, CDR1 is LNHDA and CDR2 is SQIVND (reference sequence). TCRdb reprocessed the 5' RACE reads and stores each CDR3 protein as one record, lacking DNA. The table for this sample gives 150,000 to 200,000 distinct CDR3 sequences. The specimen sequenced was blood. The sequence derives from a human donor with ulcerative colitis or Crohn's disease, or a healthy co-twin of an affected twin (not recorded which). V usage is TRBV19 and J usage is TRBJ2-3; the TRBD2 assignment by TCRdb is unverifiable without DNA. CDR3 residues: CASTRGLAPEEGTQYF.